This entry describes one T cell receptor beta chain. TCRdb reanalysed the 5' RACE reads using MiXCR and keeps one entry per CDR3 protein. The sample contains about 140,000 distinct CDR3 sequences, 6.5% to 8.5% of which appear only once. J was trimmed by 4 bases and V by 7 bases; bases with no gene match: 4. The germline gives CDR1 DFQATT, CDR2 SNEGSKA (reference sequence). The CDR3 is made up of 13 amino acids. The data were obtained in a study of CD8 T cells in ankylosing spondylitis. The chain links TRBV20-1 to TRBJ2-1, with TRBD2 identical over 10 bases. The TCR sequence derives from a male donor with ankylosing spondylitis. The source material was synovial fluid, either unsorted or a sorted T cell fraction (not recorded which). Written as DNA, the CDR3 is TGCAGTGGTAGCGGGGGGAATTACAATGAGCAGTTCTTC. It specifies CSGSGGNYNEQFF.